Listed here are 30 T cell receptor beta chains from one sample, sequenced in a study of cytomegalovirus exposure and HLA in healthy donors. The PCR employed 60 Vbeta primers together with 13 Jbeta primers. Measured with immunoSEQ multiplex PCR; TCRdb has only the in-frame clones, and not every one. The repertoire includes about 200,000 clones, 83% of them detected once, and 1.1% to 1.5% sits in the top ten. Sequenced: PBMCs. Receptor source: a girl between 5 and 17 years old in good health and CMV-seronegative.

This clone turned up a few times. The rearrangement uses TRBV9 and TRBJ2-1, with 9 positions matching TRBD2. Per the germline V gene, CDR1 is SGDLS and CDR2 is YYNGEE. The CDR3 totals 15 residues. With V trimmed by 0 bases and J by 8 bases, 6 bases remained unmatched. This chain's CDR3 is CASSVGAGGQHEQFF. The DNA for the CDR3 is TGTGCCAGCAGCGTAGGGGCGGGGGGGCAACATGAGCAGTTCTTC.

A few counts support this clone. This chain links TRBV4-1 with TRBJ1-1; no clear D. In germline, CDR1 is MGHRA, CDR2 YSYEKL. The CDR3 runs 14 residues. Trimming took 1 base from V and 4 from J, leaving 10 bases between them. CDR3 nucleotides: TGCGCCAGCAGCCAAGGGAGGCAGACCACTGAAGCTTTCTTT. It encodes CASSQGRQTTEAFF.

V and J are TRBV7-8 and TRBJ1-2; D perhaps matches TRBD1 (5 bases). Trimming shortened V by 5 bases and J by 4 bases, and 17 bases separated the two germline ends. Germline V gene lookup returns CDR1 SGHVS and CDR2 FQNEAQ. The CDR3 spans 15 residues. CDR3 loop: CASSPGRGNFYGYTF. The CDR3 region has the DNA TGTGCCAGCAGCCCAGGGAGGGGAAACTTCTATGGCTACACCTTC.

This chain uses TRBV6-5 with TRBJ1-2, with 8 bases identical to TRBD1. CDR1 is MNHEY and CDR2 is SVGAGI in the germline V gene. The CDR3 has 14 residues. The V gene end was trimmed by 5 bases and the J gene end by 1 base; junction bases not matched to a gene: 3. CDR3 sequence (DNA): TGTGCCAGCAGTACAGGGGGATATAACTATGGCTACACCTTC. Residues: CASSTGGYNYGYTF.

This chain joins TRBV2 and TRBJ1-2, with 9 bases lining up with TRBD1. This CDR3 contains 13 residues. With V trimmed by 8 bases and J by 10 bases, 11 bases remained unmatched. In germline, CDR1 is SNHLY, CDR2 FYNNEI. The CDR3 spells CASRGAGQGLYTF. The CDR3 DNA sequence: TGTGCCAGCCGGGGGGCGGGACAGGGACTCTACACCTTC.

The gene calls are TRBV11-1 and TRBJ1-1; D ambiguous. The CDR3 runs to 13 residues. Trimming left V 5 bases short and J 0 bases short, with 7 bases between. The germline V gene has CDR1 SGHAT and CDR2 FQDESV (reference sequence). As DNA, the CDR3 is TGTGCCAGCAGCCTCGAGATGAACACTGAAGCTTTCTTT. Its protein is CASSLEMNTEAFF.

The CDR3 reads CAIDQGQGYGYTF. The DNA for the CDR3 is TGTGCCATCGACCAGGGTCAAGGCTATGGCTACACCTTC. V is TRBV28 and J is TRBJ1-2, with D tentatively TRBD1 (5 bases). The CDR3 consists of 13 residues. From germline, CDR1 is MDHEN and CDR2 SYDVKM. The V end lost 10 bases, the J end lost 4 bases, and 16 bases lay between the germline ends.

The V and J genes are TRBV15 and TRBJ1-1, with TRBD1 identical over 7 bases. This CDR3 has 15 residues. The ends lost 1 base at V and 3 bases at J; junction bases unmatched: 5. CDR1 and CDR2 from the germline V gene are LNHNV and YYDKDF (reference sequence). CDR3: CATSRGQGRDTEAFF. The CDR3 DNA sequence: TGTGCCACCAGCAGAGGACAGGGAAGGGACACTGAAGCTTTCTTT.

The rearrangement links TRBV7-9 to TRBJ1-2, with no clear D. Trimming removed 10 bases at V and 0 bases at J, with 18 bases between. Germline values: CDR1 SEHNR, CDR2 FQNEAQ (reference sequence). The CDR3 runs to 15 residues. The CDR3 coding sequence is TGTGCCACCTCCGGGAGGGAGGGAGCTAACTATGGCTACACCTTC. Protein product: CATSGREGANYGYTF.

V usage is TRBV15 and J usage is TRBJ2-5; the D gene is possibly TRBD1 (7 bases). This CDR3 comprises 16 residues. Germline lookup yields CDR1 LNHNV and CDR2 YYDKDF (reference sequence). Trimming shortened V by 3 bases and J by 5 bases, and 19 bases separated the two germline ends. In DNA, the CDR3 is TGTGCCACCAGCAGCTTTGGAGGGGGCCGGCGGGAGACCCAGTACTTC. It specifies CATSSFGGGRRETQYF.

A few counts support this clone. This chain connects TRBV6-5 to TRBJ1-6, with TRBD1 as a possible D gene (6 bases). CDR3 size: 14 residues. Per germline, CDR1 MNHEY and CDR2 SVGAGI. V was trimmed by 7 bases and J by 7 bases, leaving 14 bases between them. The CDR3 nucleotides read TGTGCCAGCACCAAAGGACAGACGAATTCACCCCTCCACTTT. Its protein product is CASTKGQTNSPLHF.

The V gene is TRBV10-3, the J gene TRBJ2-3, with D possibly matching TRBD2 (6 bases). The germline CDR1 and CDR2 sequences are ENHRY and SYGVKD. This CDR3 is built from 15 residues. V shed 9 bases and J shed 0 bases, with 16 bases lying between them. CDR3 region: CAISLGRGSTDTQYF. CDR3 in DNA: TGTGCCATATCCCTGGGGCGGGGTAGCACAGATACGCAGTATTTT.

V is TRBV28 and J is TRBJ2-7, with 9 bases aligning to TRBD2. V shed 5 bases and J 3 bases; nucleotides not matched to a gene: 11. The germline V gene encodes CDR1 MDHEN and CDR2 SYDVKM. This CDR3 region has 16 residues. The CDR3 protein is CASSLAGGGASYEQYF. In DNA, the CDR3 is TGTGCCAGCAGTCTCGCTGGCGGGGGGGCGAGCTACGAGCAGTACTTC. The whole variable domain, remainder taken from reference TRBV28 and TRBJ2-7, is DVKVTQSSRYLVKRTGEKVFLECVQDMDHENMFWYRQDPGLGLRLIYFSYDVKMKEKGDIPEGYSVSREKKERFSLILESASTNQTSMYLCASSLAGGGASYEQYFGPGTRLTVT.

The rearrangement uses TRBV6-5 and TRBJ2-7, with D perhaps TRBD1 (6 bases). The germline gives CDR1 MNHEY, CDR2 SVGAGI. V was shortened by 6 bases and J by 1 base, with 10 bases between the two germline ends. This CDR3 spans 13 amino acids. Here the CDR3 reads CASSERGSYEQYF. The CDR3 bases are TGTGCCAGCAGCGAGAGGGGGTCCTACGAGCAGTACTTC.

The V gene is TRBV2, the J gene TRBJ2-5; TRBD1 aligns across 9 bases. The CDR3 contains 15 residues. The trim removed 10 bases at V and 5 bases at J, leaving 14 bases unmatched. Germline V gene sequence: CDR1 SNHLY, CDR2 FYNNEI. Here the CDR3 DNA reads TGTGCCACCCAACACCCGGGACAGGGAGAGGAGACCCAGTACTTC. Amino acids: CATQHPGQGEETQYF.

The V and J genes are TRBV28 and TRBJ2-1; 9 nucleotides line up with TRBD2. This CDR3 comprises 15 residues. Germline values: CDR1 MDHEN, CDR2 SYDVKM. Trimming removed 3 bases from V and 8 bases from J; junction bases left unmatched: 8. CDR3 nucleotides: TGTGCCAGCAGTTTGGTCAGGACTAGCGTCGATGAGCAGTTCTTC. Its translation: CASSLVRTSVDEQFF.

This clone was counted once. V is TRBV11-2 and J is TRBJ1-2; D unclear. Trimming removed 6 bases at V and 0 bases at J, with 17 bases between. CDR3 length equals 16 residues. In germline, CDR1 is SGHAT, CDR2 FQNNGV. The CDR3 loop reads CASSLLAGGTNYGYTF. The CDR3 bases are TGTGCCAGCAGTTTACTCGCAGGAGGCACTAACTATGGCTACACCTTC. The full variable domain, completed using reference TRBV11-2 and TRBJ1-2, is EAGVAQSPRYKIIEKRQSVAFWCNPISGHATLYWYQQILGQGPKLLIQFQNNGVVDDSQLPKDRFSAERLKGVDSTLKIQPAKLEDSAVYLCASSLLAGGTNYGYTFGSGTRLTVV.

The CDR3 nucleotides are TGTGCCAGTACCATGGGGGGACTGAGGGACACTGAAGCTTTCTTT. This gives the protein CASTMGGLRDTEAFF. The gene calls are TRBV19 and TRBJ1-1, with D possibly being TRBD1 (5 bases). CDR1 is LNHDA and CDR2 is SQIVND in the germline V gene (reference sequence). CDR3 length: 15 residues. Trimming removed 7 bases at V and 3 bases at J, with 18 bases between. Full variable domain (missing parts from reference TRBV19 and TRBJ1-1): DGGITQSPKYLFRKEGQNVTLSCEQNLNHDAMYWYRQDPGQGLRLIYYSQIVNDFQKGDIAEGYSVSREKKESFPLTVTSAQKNPTAFYLCASTMGGLRDTEAFFGQGTRLTVV.

The CDR3 region is CASSLIRTTYNEQFF. As DNA, the CDR3 is TGCGCCAGCAGCTTGATTCGGACAACCTACAATGAGCAGTTCTTC. The rearrangement joins TRBV5-1 to TRBJ2-1; weak D call: TRBD1 (5 bases). V gave up 1 base and J gave up 2 bases, with 10 bases separating them. This CDR3 comprises 15 residues. In germline, CDR1 is SGHRS, CDR2 YFSETQ.

This clone appeared a single time. This rearrangement joins TRBV30 to TRBJ2-7; D is ambiguous. V lost 5 bases and J 4 bases, leaving 12 bases between the germline ends. The CDR3 runs 12 residues. Germline assignment: CDR1 GTSNPN and CDR2 SVGIG (reference sequence). CDR3 DNA: TGTGCCTGGTCTTCTCTGGCTTACGAGCAGTACTTC. Its protein is CAWSSLAYEQYF.

This clone was detected once. The chain has TRBV9 and TRBJ2-5; perhaps TRBD2 as D (5 bases). Trimming cost V 2 bases and J 5 bases, with 13 bases left between them. In germline, CDR1 is SGDLS, CDR2 YYNGEE. The CDR3 is 14 amino acids. The CDR3 coding sequence is TGTGCCAGCAGCGTTAGCCCCCCGGGGGAGACCCAGTACTTC. Its protein product is CASSVSPPGETQYF.

This clone showed up just once. The chain links TRBV27 to TRBJ1-1; D is possibly TRBD1 (5 bases). V lost 2 bases and J 7 bases, leaving 11 bases between the germline ends. CDR3 length: 13 amino acids. Germline V gene data show CDR1 as MNHEY and CDR2 as SMNVEV (reference sequence). CDR3 in DNA: TGTGCCAGCAGTTTAGTCCAGGGTCGTGAAGCTTTCTTT. The encoded protein is CASSLVQGREAFF.

In its sample, this clone was seen once. The J gene is TRBJ2-2, the V gene TRBV7-3; D possibly corresponds to TRBD2 (5 bases). V lost 2 bases and J 6 bases, leaving 16 bases between the germline ends. From germline, CDR1 is SGHTA and CDR2 FQGTGA. The CDR3 is 16 amino acids. CDR3: CASSLGVGETAGELFF. CDR3 bases: TGTGCCAGCAGCTTAGGAGTGGGAGAGACGGCCGGGGAGCTGTTTTTT.

The chain employs TRBV6-5 and TRBJ1-1, with 7 bases matching TRBD1. V trimming: 6 bases; J trimming: 8 bases; junction bases outside the gene matches: 9. CDR1 is MNHEY, CDR2 SVGAGI, per germline. CDR3 length: 13 residues. CDR3 sequence (DNA): TGTGCCAGCAGGTTGGGACAGTTACTAGAAGCTTTCTTT. Translating it yields CASRLGQLLEAFF.

There are a few counts of this clone. This chain links TRBV28 with TRBJ1-1; D uncertain. The CDR3 has 12 residues. V lost 6 bases to trimming and J lost 8 bases, with 13 bases between them. Germline lookup yields CDR1 MDHEN and CDR2 SYDVKM. The CDR3 sequence is CASSTYGLEAFF. Written as DNA, the CDR3 is TGTGCCAGCAGCACCTACGGGTTAGAAGCTTTCTTT.

The rearrangement uses TRBV2 and TRBJ2-2; 8 nucleotides align to TRBD2. The ends lost 8 bases at V and 6 bases at J; junction bases unmatched: 11. There are 15 residues in the CDR3. CDR1 and CDR2 (germline): SNHLY, FYNNEI. The CDR3 loop is CASAPGLGSSGELFF. Written as DNA, the CDR3 is TGTGCCAGCGCCCCGGGACTAGGATCCTCCGGGGAGCTGTTTTTT.

The chain carries TRBV4-1 and TRBJ2-1; 8 positions match TRBD2. Germline CDR1 and CDR2: MGHRA and YSYEKL. The CDR3 is 18 amino acids. J lost 7 bases, V lost 8 bases, and 22 bases had no gene match. This CDR3 is CASGLQSREAGVLNEQFF. The CDR3 DNA sequence: TGCGCCAGCGGTTTACAGTCCAGGGAAGCGGGAGTATTGAATGAGCAGTTCTTC.

This clone has only a few counts. This chain joins TRBV25-1 and TRBJ1-1; maybe TRBD1 (6 bases). CDR3 length: 13 residues. Germline V lookup: CDR1 MGHDK, CDR2 SYGVNS. V lost 6 bases to trimming and J lost 3 bases, with 11 bases between them. The CDR3 nucleotides are TGTGCCAGCAGGAGCAGGGGTCACACTGAAGCTTTCTTT. Its protein product is CASRSRGHTEAFF.

The table lists this clone with a few counts. V usage is TRBV20-1 and J usage is TRBJ1-2, with a tentative D call TRBD1 (5 bases). The CDR3 has 10 residues. Germline V gene sequence: CDR1 DFQATT, CDR2 SNEGSKA (reference sequence). DNA of the CDR3: TGCAGGGTTCCCAGGGATGGCTACACCTTC. Translated, it gives CRVPRDGYTF.

Notes on this clone: A read error may produce the germline difference seen at one junction end. The rearrangement uses TRBV6-5 and TRBJ2-4; D remains unclear. From germline, CDR1 is MNHEY and CDR2 SVGAGI. The CDR3 consists of 16 residues. The CDR3 DNA sequence: TGTGCCAGCAGTTATTCCGGCCCCATAGCCAAAAACGTTCAGTACTTC. Translated: CASSYSGPIAKNVQYF.